A single sample gave rise to the 30 T cell receptor beta chains below, sequenced in a study of molecular identifiers for immune sequencing clone quantification. TCRdb re-derived calls from the PCR reads in MiXCR, one entry per CDR3 protein. The repertoire holds nearly 650,000 distinct CDR3 sequences, with about 25% as singletons. Sequenced sample: naive CD8+ T cells from blood, with Jurkat cell RNA spiked in. Subset noted: FACS-sorted CD8+CD4-CCR7+CD45RA+ naive T cells. The receptors shown here come from a human donor in good health. Some libraries in this study had Jurkat cell RNA spiked in.

The chain couples TRBV19 to TRBJ2-7; D is tentatively TRBD1 or TRBD2 (5 bases each). The CDR3 covers 14 residues. V lost 10 bases, J lost 4 bases, and 20 bases lay in between. CDR1 and CDR2 (germline): LNHDA, SQIVND (reference sequence). The CDR3 is CATTPGTLGYEQYF. Here the CDR3 DNA reads TGTGCCACTACACCCGGGACGCTAGGTTACGAGCAGTACTTC.

This clonotype has at least ten counts. The V call is TRBV25-1, the J call TRBJ1-1, with D possibly TRBD1 on 6 matching bases. V was trimmed by 8 bases and J by 5 bases, leaving 15 bases between them. The CDR3 sequence is 13 residues long. Germline V gene data show CDR1 as MGHDK and CDR2 as SYGVNS. CDR3: CASRPQGWTEAFF. CDR3 nucleotides: TGTGCCAGCCGCCCACAGGGTTGGACTGAAGCTTTCTTT.

V is TRBV29-1 and J is TRBJ1-1; perhaps TRBD1 as D (6 bases). The V end was cut by 8 bases, the J end by 3 bases, with 22 bases between. Germline CDR1 SQVTM, CDR2 ANQGSEA. The CDR3 contains 15 residues. The CDR3 nucleotides read TGCAGCATTCCCGCCCGAGGAGGGGGGGACACTGAAGCTTTCTTT. Translating gives CSIPARGGGDTEAFF.

V is TRBV28 and J is TRBJ2-7; D unresolved. From germline, CDR1 is MDHEN and CDR2 SYDVKM. This CDR3 has 14 amino acids. Trimming pared 6 bases from V and 4 bases from J, leaving 16 bases between. The CDR3 loop is CASSPRRFRYEQYF. The DNA for the CDR3 is TGTGCCAGCAGCCCAAGACGATTTAGATACGAGCAGTACTTC.

Comment on this clonotype: Germline and junction disagree at one end, which may indicate a read error. The rearrangement joins TRBV2 to TRBJ2-3; 8 bases fit TRBD1. CDR1 and CDR2 (germline): SNHLY, FYNNEI. This CDR3 comprises 16 residues. The CDR3 region is CASVRTGKGGTDTQCF. CDR3 sequence (DNA): TGTGCGAGCGTGAGGACAGGGAAGGGGGGCACAGATACGCAGTGTTTT.

Details on this clonotype: Since no conserved phenylalanine or tryptophan closes the CDR3, a read error is the likely cause. The genes are TRBV5-3 and TRBJ2-7, with D possibly being TRBD1 or TRBD2 (6 bases each). TRBV5-3 is placed among ORFs of uncertain function. CDR3 size: 13 residues. The CDR3 DNA sequence: TGTGCCAGCAGCTTGAGGGGGGCGAATGAGCAGTACATC. This translates into CASSLRGANEQYI.

This clonotype was detected a few times. The genes are TRBV19 and TRBJ2-7; D possibly matches TRBD1 or TRBD2 (5 bases each). This CDR3 is built from 14 residues. Trimming shortened V by 6 bases and J by 2 bases, and 14 bases separated the two germline ends. The V gene's germline CDR1 is LNHDA and CDR2 SQIVND (reference sequence). The CDR3 DNA follows: TGTGCCAGTAGCCGTGGGACGAACCCCTACGAGCAGTACTTC. Translating gives CASSRGTNPYEQYF. The full variable domain, rest sourced from reference TRBV19 and TRBJ2-7, is DGGITQSPKYLFRKEGQNVTLSCEQNLNHDAMYWYRQDPGQGLRLIYYSQIVNDFQKGDIAEGYSVSREKKESFPLTVTSAQKNPTAFYLCASSRGTNPYEQYFGPGTRLTVT.

This clonotype was detected ten times or more. CDR3 protein: CASSPLKASGSTDTQYF. In DNA, the CDR3 is TGTGCCAGCAGTCCCCTGAAGGCTAGCGGGAGCACAGATACGCAGTATTTT. The V and J genes are TRBV27 and TRBJ2-3; 8 nucleotides align to TRBD2. The CDR3 has 17 residues. The trim removed 5 bases at V and 0 bases at J, leaving 10 bases unmatched. Germline CDR1 is MNHEY and CDR2 is SMNVEV (reference sequence).

This clonotype was counted only a few times. The rearrangement links TRBV27 to TRBJ1-5, with D uncertain. CDR1 is MNHEY and CDR2 is SMNVEV in the germline V gene (reference sequence). Trimming stripped 5 bases from V and 11 bases from J, with 10 bases between. This CDR3 spans 11 amino acids. The CDR3 coding sequence is TGTGCCAGCAGTCCCGGCCCGGCCCAGCATTTT. It yields the protein CASSPGPAQHF.

The chain employs TRBV4-1 and TRBJ1-2; D possibly corresponds to TRBD1 (5 bases). Trimming pared 4 bases from V and 3 bases from J, leaving 18 bases between. The CDR3 length is 16 residues. Per the germline V gene, CDR1 is MGHRA and CDR2 is YSYEKL. The CDR3 here is CASSPFGGGGDYGYTF. CDR3 nucleotide sequence: TGCGCCAGCAGCCCCTTCGGGGGGGGAGGGGACTATGGCTACACCTTC.

This clonotype was counted once. A much bigger clone sits one base away, suggesting this may be a read error. The chain is built from TRBV7-9 and TRBJ2-3; TRBD1 might be the D (6 bases). This CDR3 is built from 16 residues. The V gene's germline CDR1 is SEHNR and CDR2 FQNEAQ (reference sequence). The V and J ends lost 2 bases and 2 bases respectively, with 14 bases between them. Here the CDR3 DNA reads TGTGCCAGCAGCTTACCCGACAGGTTTGACACAGATACGCAGTATTTT. Translated, it gives CASSLPDRFDTDTQYF.

This chain's CDR3 is CASSLSAGATFYNEQFF. CDR3 bases: TGTGCCAGCAGTTTATCTGCGGGGGCTACCTTCTACAATGAGCAGTTCTTC. V is TRBV27 and J is TRBJ2-1, with D tentatively TRBD2 (7 bases). Germline V CDR1 and CDR2: MNHEY, SMNVEV (reference sequence). Trimming shortened V by 0 bases and J by 3 bases, and 15 bases separated the two germline ends. This CDR3 is 17 amino acids long.

In the case of this clonotype: Since a much larger clone is just one base distant, this may be a read error. This chain uses TRBV7-9 with TRBJ1-2; D gene ambiguous. Trimming cost V 2 bases and J 6 bases, with 13 bases left between them. Germline CDR1 reads SEHNR; CDR2 reads FQNEAQ (reference sequence). CDR3 size: 14 residues. The CDR3 nucleotides are TGTGCCAGCAGCTTAATTTCACGGAACCATGGCTACACCTTC. This codes for CASSLISRNHGYTF. Full variable domain (missing parts from reference TRBV7-9 and TRBJ1-2): DTGVSQNPRHKITKRGQNVTFRCDPISEHNRLYWYRQTLGQGPEFLTYFQNEAQLEKSRLLSDRFSAERPKGSFSTLEIQRTEQGDSAMYLCASSLISRNHGYTFGSGTRLTVV.

There are a few counts of this clonotype. The rearrangement links TRBV5-1 to TRBJ2-3; 11 bases agree with TRBD1. After removal of 3 bases from V and 4 bases from J, the junction contained 4 bases not matched to a gene. CDR3 length equals 15 residues. Germline values: CDR1 SGHRS, CDR2 YFSETQ. CDR3: CASSWTGGRADTQYF. CDR3 DNA: TGCGCCAGCAGCTGGACAGGGGGCAGGGCAGATACGCAGTATTTT.

J is TRBJ2-5 and V is TRBV30; D ambiguous. CDR1 and CDR2 from the germline V gene are GTSNPN and SVGIG (reference sequence). The CDR3 sequence is 11 residues long. Trimming shortened V by 2 bases and J by 5 bases, and 6 bases separated the two germline ends. The CDR3 nucleotides read TGTGCCTGGAGTTATCGGGAGACCCAGTACTTC. This codes for CAWSYRETQYF. The full variable domain, in which reference TRBV30 and TRBJ2-5 provide the parts outside the CDR3, is SQTIHQWPATLVQPVGSPLSLECTVEGTSNPNLYWYRQAAGRGLQLLFYSVGIGQISSEVPQNLSASRPQDRQFILSSKKLLLSDSGFYLCAWSYRETQYFGPGTRLLVL.

Worth noting for this clonotype: With a much larger clone just one base away, this may be a read error. The chain has TRBV4-3 and TRBJ1-5; D ambiguous. V was pared by 1 base and J by 4 bases, with 5 bases between. Per the germline V gene, CDR1 is LGHNA and CDR2 is YSLEER. The CDR3 is 13 amino acids. In DNA form, the CDR3 reads TGCGCCAGCAGCCAAGCACAAAATCAGCCCCAGCATTTT. It is translated as CASSQAQNQPQHF.

The chain is built from TRBV29-1 and TRBJ2-7; 10 bases fit TRBD2. This CDR3 spans 14 amino acids. The germline V gene encodes CDR1 SQVTM and CDR2 ANQGSEA. Losses at the gene ends were 4 bases for V and 3 bases for J; bases not matched to a gene: 6. In nucleotides, the CDR3 is TGCAGCGTTGTAAGAGCGGGAGGGCTCTACGAGCAGTACTTC. Its translation: CSVVRAGGLYEQYF.

This rearrangement joins TRBV3-1 to TRBJ2-7, with 8 bases matching TRBD1. Germline CDR1 and CDR2: LGHDT and YNNKEL (reference sequence). The CDR3 runs to 15 residues. The V gene end was trimmed by 2 bases and the J gene end by 5 bases; junction bases not matched to a gene: 8. CDR3 sequence: CASSQRDRGFDEQYF. The CDR3 DNA reads TGTGCCAGCAGCCAAAGAGACAGGGGCTTTGACGAGCAGTACTTC.

Regarding this clonotype: This may stem from a read error, because a much larger clone lies one nucleotide away. This chain joins TRBV12-3 or TRBV12-4 and TRBJ2-5; 8 bases align to TRBD1. CDR3 length: 14 amino acids. The CDR3 is CVSTRRRDRETQYF. Written as DNA, the CDR3 is TGTGTCAGCACAAGACGCCGGGACAGGGAGACCCAGTACTTC.

Many counts were recorded for this clonotype. The rearrangement uses TRBV12-3 or TRBV12-4 and TRBJ2-2, with D unresolved. The CDR3 is 13 amino acids. Trimming took off 5 bases at V and 4 bases at J, with 8 bases between the two ends. CDR3 amino acids: CASSPAFTGELFF. The CDR3, as DNA: TGTGCCAGCAGTCCCGCTTTCACCGGGGAGCTGTTTTTT.

The chain combines TRBV4-1 with TRBJ2-7; 7 nucleotides match TRBD2. This CDR3 is built from 15 residues. Trimming removed 0 bases from V and 7 bases from J; junction bases left unmatched: 9. Germline CDR1 is MGHRA and CDR2 is YSYEKL. The CDR3 protein is CASSQEAGLTEEQYF. The CDR3 nucleotides are TGCGCCAGCAGCCAAGAAGCGGGGCTGACTGAAGAGCAGTACTTC.

This clonotype was picked up many times. V usage is TRBV2 and J usage is TRBJ1-1; D not certain. CDR1 and CDR2 (germline): SNHLY, FYNNEI. V was clipped by 3 bases and J by 8 bases, with 10 bases between them. This CDR3 is built from 12 residues. The CDR3 region is CASSDSGKEAFF. Written as DNA, the CDR3 is TGTGCCAGCAGTGATTCAGGAAAGGAAGCTTTCTTT.

V usage is TRBV27 and J usage is TRBJ2-1, with unresolved D. The V gene's germline CDR1 is MNHEY and CDR2 SMNVEV (reference sequence). V was clipped by 5 bases and J by 8 bases, with 19 bases between them. The CDR3 totals 15 residues. The CDR3 here is CASSPNSPSGYEQFF. The CDR3 region has the DNA TGTGCCAGCAGTCCGAATAGCCCCAGTGGCTATGAGCAGTTCTTC.

The rearrangement joins TRBV4-3 to TRBJ2-6; D call uncertain. Germline V gene sequence: CDR1 LGHNA, CDR2 YSLEER. Trimming pared 0 bases from V and 0 bases from J, leaving 9 bases between. The CDR3 extends over 17 amino acids. The CDR3 here is CASSQDYVYSGANVLTF. In nucleotides, the CDR3 is TGCGCCAGCAGCCAAGATTACGTTTACTCTGGGGCCAACGTCCTGACTTTC.

This clonotype has just a few counts. The chain is built from TRBV7-9 and TRBJ1-5; D possibly corresponds to TRBD1 (5 bases). Germline V gives CDR1 SEHNR, CDR2 FQNEAQ (reference sequence). CDR3 size: 16 residues. Trimming took off 4 bases at V and 0 bases at J, with 13 bases between the two ends. The CDR3 region has the DNA TGTGCCAGCAGCTCGGGGACGGGTTATAGCAATCAGCCCCAGCATTTT. It encodes CASSSGTGYSNQPQHF.

The rearrangement links TRBV18 to TRBJ1-5; 7 bases map to TRBD1. J gave up 4 bases and V 2 bases, and 14 bases lay outside the gene matches. Germline CDR1 and CDR2: KGHSH and LQKENI. The length of the CDR3 is 18 residues. CDR3 protein: CASSPRQGEIAKNQPQHF. The DNA of the CDR3 is TGTGCCAGCTCACCAAGACAGGGAGAAATAGCCAAAAATCAGCCCCAGCATTTT.

The rearrangement links TRBV4-3 to TRBJ2-3; TRBD1 matches 10 bases. In germline, CDR1 is LGHNA, CDR2 YSLEER. CDR3 length: 16 amino acids. Trimming cost V 3 bases and J 2 bases; bases outside gene matches: 5. CDR3 coding DNA: TGCGCCAGCAGCCAGGGGGGACAGGGGTTCACAGATACGCAGTATTTT. It yields the protein CASSQGGQGFTDTQYF.

This clonotype appeared once. A much larger clone sits a single nucleotide away, making a read error possible. V and J are TRBV27 and TRBJ2-7, with no clear D. This CDR3 spans 15 amino acids. V dropped 8 bases and J dropped 7 bases, with 24 bases sitting between them. The germline V gene has CDR1 MNHEY and CDR2 SMNVEV (reference sequence). CDR3 loop: CASVLQPGPNLEQYF. In DNA, the CDR3 is TGTGCCAGCGTCCTACAACCGGGCCCCAATTTGGAGCAGTACTTC.

Comments on this clonotype: This may be a read error, as it is one base from a much larger clone. The chain has TRBV7-9 and TRBJ1-1, with TRBD1 identical over 7 bases. Unmatched junction bases numbered 9, after V lost 5 bases and J lost 9 bases. Germline values: CDR1 SEHNR, CDR2 FQNEAQ (reference sequence). There are 13 residues in the CDR3. Here the CDR3 reads CASSPDRVTKAFF. The CDR3 DNA is TGTGCCAGCAGCCCCGACAGGGTGACTAAAGCTTTCTTT.

This clonotype was observed a few times. This is likely a read error, given that the CDR3 carries no conserved phenylalanine or tryptophan at its end. The CDR3 loop reads CASSVETGGSPSGANVLTL. CDR3 sequence (DNA): TGTGCCAGCAGCGTAGAGACGGGGGGCTCGCCCTCTGGGGCCAACGTCCTGACTCTC. V is TRBV9 and J is TRBJ2-6; D is possibly TRBD2 (7 bases). Looked up from germline, CDR1 is SGDLS and CDR2 is YYNGEE. The V end was cut by 0 bases, the J end by 0 bases, with 16 bases between. The CDR3 is 19 residues long.